The 5 T cell receptor beta chains reported below all come from one sample, sequenced in a study of metastatic and nonmetastatic thyroid tumors. Ahead of thyroid surgery, no patient had received treatment of any kind. TCRdb re-called clones via MiXCR from the PCR reads. The data show approximately 5,200 clones, more than 35% seen once. The sequencing input was tumor tissue. All receptors derive from a male donor with papillary thyroid cancer or a benign thyroid nodule (not recorded which). Some clones in this sample may be carry-over from other donors' samples.

The gene calls are TRBV5-1 and TRBJ1-1; D gene ambiguous. Germline V gene data show CDR1 as SGHRS and CDR2 as YFSETQ. Trimming took 3 bases from V and 1 from J, leaving 7 bases between them. This CDR3 contains 13 residues. This CDR3 is CASSWNKNTEAFF. CDR3 coding DNA: TGCGCCAGCAGCTGGAACAAGAACACTGAAGCTTTCTTT.

The sample holds a few counts of this clone. The CDR3 region is CATSAGTGGLAGELFF. The DNA for the CDR3 is TGTGCCACCAGTGCGGGGACAGGGGGCTTGGCCGGGGAGCTGTTTTTT. The chain recombines TRBV24-1 with TRBJ2-2, with 12 bases that match TRBD1. With 5 bases clipped from V and 6 bases from J, the junction kept 6 bases outside the gene matches. Germline loops: CDR1 KGHDR, CDR2 SFDVKD. CDR3 size: 16 residues.

The chain carries TRBV11-2 and TRBJ2-6, with D uncertain. Germline lookup yields CDR1 SGHAT and CDR2 FQNNGV. Trimming removed 5 bases at V and 0 bases at J, with 8 bases between. The CDR3 loop spans 15 amino acids. CDR3 loop: CASSESLSGANVLTF. The CDR3 nucleotides read TGTGCCAGCAGCGAAAGCCTCTCTGGGGCCAACGTCCTGACTTTC.

This sequence joins TRBV5-1 and TRBJ2-6; 8 bases agree with TRBD1. The germline V gene encodes CDR1 SGHRS and CDR2 YFSETQ. The V gene end was trimmed by 5 bases and the J gene end by 0 bases; junction bases not matched to a gene: 10. The CDR3 is made up of 18 amino acids. CDR3 amino acids: CASRQGTGSFSGANVLTF. In DNA, the CDR3 is TGCGCCAGCAGGCAGGGGACAGGTTCCTTCTCTGGGGCCAACGTCCTGACTTTC.

This clone has more than one count but fewer than ten. The chain couples TRBV27 to TRBJ2-7; D remains ambiguous. The CDR3 consists of 13 residues. The germline gives CDR1 MNHEY, CDR2 SMNVEV (reference sequence). Trimming removed 6 bases from V and 3 bases from J, with 12 bases in between. The CDR3 nucleotides are TGTGCCAGCAGCTCGGATCTTCGCTACGAGCAGTACTTC. Residues: CASSSDLRYEQYF.